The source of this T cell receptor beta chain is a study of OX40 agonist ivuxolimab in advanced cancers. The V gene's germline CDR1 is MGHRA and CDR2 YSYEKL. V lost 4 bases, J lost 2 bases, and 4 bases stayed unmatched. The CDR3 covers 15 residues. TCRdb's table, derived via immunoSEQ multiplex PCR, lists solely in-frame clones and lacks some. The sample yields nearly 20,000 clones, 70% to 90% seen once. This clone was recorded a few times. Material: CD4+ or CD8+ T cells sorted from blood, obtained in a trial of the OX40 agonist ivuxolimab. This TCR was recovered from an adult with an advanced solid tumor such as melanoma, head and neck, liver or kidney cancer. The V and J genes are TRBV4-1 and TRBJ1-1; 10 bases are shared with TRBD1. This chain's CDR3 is CASSPRTGGNTEAFF. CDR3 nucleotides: TGCGCCAGCAGCCCCCGGACAGGGGGAAACACTGAAGCTTTCTTT.